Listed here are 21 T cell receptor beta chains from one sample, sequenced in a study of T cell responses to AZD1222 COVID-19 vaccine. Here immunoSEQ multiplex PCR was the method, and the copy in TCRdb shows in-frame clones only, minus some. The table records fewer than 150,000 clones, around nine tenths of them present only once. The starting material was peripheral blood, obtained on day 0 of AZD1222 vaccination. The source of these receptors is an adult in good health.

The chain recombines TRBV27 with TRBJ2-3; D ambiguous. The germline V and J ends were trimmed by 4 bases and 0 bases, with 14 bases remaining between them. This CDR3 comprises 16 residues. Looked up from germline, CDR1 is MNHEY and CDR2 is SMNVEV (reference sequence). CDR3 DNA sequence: TGTGCCAGCAGTTCGGCGGCCGTTAATAGCACAGATACGCAGTATTTT. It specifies CASSSAAVNSTDTQYF.

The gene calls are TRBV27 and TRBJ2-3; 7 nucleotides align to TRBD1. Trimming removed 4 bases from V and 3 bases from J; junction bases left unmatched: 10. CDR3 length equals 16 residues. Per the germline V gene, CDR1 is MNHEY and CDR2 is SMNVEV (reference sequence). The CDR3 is CASSSDRTGETDTQYF. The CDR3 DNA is TGTGCCAGCAGTTCCGATCGGACAGGAGAGACAGATACGCAGTATTTT.

The CDR3 spells CASSQVAGADTQYF. CDR3 DNA sequence: TGCGCCAGCAGCCAGGTAGCGGGGGCCGATACGCAGTATTTT. The chain links TRBV4-1 to TRBJ2-3, with 9 bases aligning to TRBD2. The ends lost 3 bases at V and 6 bases at J; junction bases unmatched: 4. CDR1 MGHRA and CDR2 YSYEKL come from the germline V gene. The CDR3 sequence is 14 residues long.

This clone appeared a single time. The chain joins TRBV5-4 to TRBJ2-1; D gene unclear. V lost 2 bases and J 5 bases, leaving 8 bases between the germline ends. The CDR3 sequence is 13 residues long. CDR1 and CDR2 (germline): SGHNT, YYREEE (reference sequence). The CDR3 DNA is TGTGCCAGCAGCTTCGCGGCTAACAATGAGCAGTTCTTC. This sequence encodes CASSFAANNEQFF.

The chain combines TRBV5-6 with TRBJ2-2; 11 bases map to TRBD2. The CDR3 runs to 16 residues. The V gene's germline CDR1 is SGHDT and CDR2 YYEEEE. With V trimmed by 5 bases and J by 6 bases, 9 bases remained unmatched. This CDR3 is CASRSYSGRAAGELFF. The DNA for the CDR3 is TGTGCCAGCAGATCCTATAGCGGGAGGGCCGCCGGGGAGCTGTTTTTT.

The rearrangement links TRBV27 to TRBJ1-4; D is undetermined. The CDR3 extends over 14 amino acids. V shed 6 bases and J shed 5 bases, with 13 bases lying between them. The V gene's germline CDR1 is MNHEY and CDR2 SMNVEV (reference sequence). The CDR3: CASSPRQRNEKLFF. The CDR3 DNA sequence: TGTGCCAGCAGCCCTAGGCAGAGAAATGAAAAACTGTTTTTT.

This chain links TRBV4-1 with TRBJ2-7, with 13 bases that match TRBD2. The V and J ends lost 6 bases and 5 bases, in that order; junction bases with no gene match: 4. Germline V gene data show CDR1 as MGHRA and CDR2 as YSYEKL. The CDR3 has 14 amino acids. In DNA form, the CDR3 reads TGCGCCAGCAGAACTAGCGGGAGGGCGGACGAGCAGTACTTC. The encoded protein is CASRTSGRADEQYF.

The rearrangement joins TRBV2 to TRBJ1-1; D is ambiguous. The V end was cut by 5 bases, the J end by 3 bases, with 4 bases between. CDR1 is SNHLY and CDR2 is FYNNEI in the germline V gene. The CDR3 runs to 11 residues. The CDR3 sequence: CASSSYTEAFF. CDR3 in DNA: TGTGCCAGCAGTTCGTACACTGAAGCTTTCTTT.

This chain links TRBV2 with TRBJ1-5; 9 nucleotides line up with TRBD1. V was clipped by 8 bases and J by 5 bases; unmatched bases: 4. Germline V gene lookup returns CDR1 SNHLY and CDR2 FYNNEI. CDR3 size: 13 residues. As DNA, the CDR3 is TGTGCCAGCCAACAGGGGGCCGATCAGCCCCAGCATTTT. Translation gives CASQQGADQPQHF.

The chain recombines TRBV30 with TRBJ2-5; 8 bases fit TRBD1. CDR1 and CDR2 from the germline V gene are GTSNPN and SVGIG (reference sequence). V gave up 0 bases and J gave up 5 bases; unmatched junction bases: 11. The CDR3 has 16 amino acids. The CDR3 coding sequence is TGTGCCTGGAGTGTGGGGACAGGATGGGGGTTGGAGACCCAGTACTTC. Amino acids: CAWSVGTGWGLETQYF.

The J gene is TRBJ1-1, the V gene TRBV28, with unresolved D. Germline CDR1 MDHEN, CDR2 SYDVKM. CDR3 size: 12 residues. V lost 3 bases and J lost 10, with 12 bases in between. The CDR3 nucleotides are TGTGCCAGCAGTTTCTGGAGAATCGGAGCTTTCTTT. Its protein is CASSFWRIGAFF.

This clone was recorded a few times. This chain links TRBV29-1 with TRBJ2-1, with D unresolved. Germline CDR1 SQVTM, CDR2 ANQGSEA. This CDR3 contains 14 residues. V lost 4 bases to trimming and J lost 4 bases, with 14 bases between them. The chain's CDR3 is CSVGVISQYNEQFF. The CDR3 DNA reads TGCAGCGTTGGAGTGATATCCCAATACAATGAGCAGTTCTTC.

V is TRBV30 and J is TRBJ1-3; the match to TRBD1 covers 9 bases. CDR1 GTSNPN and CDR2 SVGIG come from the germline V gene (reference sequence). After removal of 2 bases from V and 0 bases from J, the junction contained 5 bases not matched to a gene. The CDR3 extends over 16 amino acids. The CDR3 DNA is TGTGCCTGGAGTCGGGACAGGGTTTTCTCTGGAAACACCATATATTTT. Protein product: CAWSRDRVFSGNTIYF. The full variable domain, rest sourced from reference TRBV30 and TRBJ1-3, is SQTIHQWPATLVQPVGSPLSLECTVEGTSNPNLYWYRQAAGRGLQLLFYSVGIGQISSEVPQNLSASRPQDRQFILSSKKLLLSDSGFYLCAWSRDRVFSGNTIYFGEGSWLTVV.

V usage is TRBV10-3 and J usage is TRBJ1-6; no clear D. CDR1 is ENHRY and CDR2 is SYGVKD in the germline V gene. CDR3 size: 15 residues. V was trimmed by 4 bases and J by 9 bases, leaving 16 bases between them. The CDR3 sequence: CAISVDEEVGSPLHF. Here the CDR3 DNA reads TGTGCCATCAGTGTGGACGAAGAGGTGGGTTCACCCCTCCACTTT.

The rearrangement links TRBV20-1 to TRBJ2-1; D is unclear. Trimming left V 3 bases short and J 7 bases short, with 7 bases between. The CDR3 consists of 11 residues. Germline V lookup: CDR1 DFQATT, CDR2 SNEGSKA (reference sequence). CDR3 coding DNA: TGCAGTGCTAGCGGGTGGAATGAGCAGTTCTTC. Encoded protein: CSASGWNEQFF.

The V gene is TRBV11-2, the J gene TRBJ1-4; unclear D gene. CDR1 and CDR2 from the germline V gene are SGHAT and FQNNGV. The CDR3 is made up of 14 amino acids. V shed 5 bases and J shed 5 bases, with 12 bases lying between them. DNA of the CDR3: TGTGCCAGCAGCCCCCATGGGAACAATGAAAAACTGTTTTTT. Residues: CASSPHGNNEKLFF.

CDR3 bases: TGCGCCAGCAGCTTGCTACGTCGGGAAAAACTGTTTTTT. Its protein product is CASSLLRREKLFF. The chain uses TRBV5-1 and TRBJ1-4; D is uncertain. CDR3 length equals 13 residues. From germline, CDR1 is SGHRS and CDR2 YFSETQ. The ends were cut back, 1 base at V and 8 bases at J, with 9 bases in the middle.

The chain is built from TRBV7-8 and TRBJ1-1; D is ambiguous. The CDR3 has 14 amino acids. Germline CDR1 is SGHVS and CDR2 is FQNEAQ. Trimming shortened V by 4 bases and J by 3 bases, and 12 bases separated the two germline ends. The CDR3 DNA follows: TGTGCCAGCAGCTCGGGTGCGAGTTACACTGAAGCTTTCTTT. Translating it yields CASSSGASYTEAFF.

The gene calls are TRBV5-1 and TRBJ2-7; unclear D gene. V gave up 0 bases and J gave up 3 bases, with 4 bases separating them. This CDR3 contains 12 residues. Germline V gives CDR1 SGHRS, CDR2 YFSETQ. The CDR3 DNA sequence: TGCGCCAGCAGCTTGGTTTTCTACGAGCAGTACTTC. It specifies CASSLVFYEQYF. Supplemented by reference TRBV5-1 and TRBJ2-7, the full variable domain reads KAGVTQTPRYLIKTRGQQVTLSCSPISGHRSVSWYQQTPGQGLQFLFEYFSETQRNKGNFPGRFSGRQFSNSRSEMNVSTLELGDSALYLCASSLVFYEQYFGPGTRLTVT.

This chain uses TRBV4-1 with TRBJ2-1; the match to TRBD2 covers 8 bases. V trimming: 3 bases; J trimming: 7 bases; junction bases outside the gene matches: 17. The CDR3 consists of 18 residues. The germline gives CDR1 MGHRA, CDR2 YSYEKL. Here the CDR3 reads CASSHLGGTGGPGNEQFF. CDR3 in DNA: TGCGCCAGCAGCCATCTAGGTGGGACGGGAGGGCCGGGGAATGAGCAGTTCTTC.

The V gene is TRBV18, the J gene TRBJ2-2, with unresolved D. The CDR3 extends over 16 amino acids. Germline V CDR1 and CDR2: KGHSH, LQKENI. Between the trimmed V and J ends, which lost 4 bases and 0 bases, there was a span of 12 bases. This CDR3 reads CASSLSARANTGELFF. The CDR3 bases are TGTGCCAGCTCACTCTCAGCCCGGGCGAACACCGGGGAGCTGTTTTTT.